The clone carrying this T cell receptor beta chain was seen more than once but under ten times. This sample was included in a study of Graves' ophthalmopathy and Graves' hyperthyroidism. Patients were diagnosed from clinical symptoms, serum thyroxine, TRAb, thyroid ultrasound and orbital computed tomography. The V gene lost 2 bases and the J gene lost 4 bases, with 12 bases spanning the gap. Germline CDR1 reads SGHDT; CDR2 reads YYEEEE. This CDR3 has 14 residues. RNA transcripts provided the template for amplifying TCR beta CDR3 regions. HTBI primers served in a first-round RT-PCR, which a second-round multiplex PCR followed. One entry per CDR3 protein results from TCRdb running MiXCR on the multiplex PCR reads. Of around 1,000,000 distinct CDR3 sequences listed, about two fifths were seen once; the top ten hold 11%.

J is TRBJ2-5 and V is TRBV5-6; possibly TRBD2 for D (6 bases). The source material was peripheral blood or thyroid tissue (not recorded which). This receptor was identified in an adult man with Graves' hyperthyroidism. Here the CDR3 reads CASSLALGGETQYF. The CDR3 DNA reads TGTGCCAGCAGCTTAGCCCTCGGGGGAGAGACCCAGTACTTC.